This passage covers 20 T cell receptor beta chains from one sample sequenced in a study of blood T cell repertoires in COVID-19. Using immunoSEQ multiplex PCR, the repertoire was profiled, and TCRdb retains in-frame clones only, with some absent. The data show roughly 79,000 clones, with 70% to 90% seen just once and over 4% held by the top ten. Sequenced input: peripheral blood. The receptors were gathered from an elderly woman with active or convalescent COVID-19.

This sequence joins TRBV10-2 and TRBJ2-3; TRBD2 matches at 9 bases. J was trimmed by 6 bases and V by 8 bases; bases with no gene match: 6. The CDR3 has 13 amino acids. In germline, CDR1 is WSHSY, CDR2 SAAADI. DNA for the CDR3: TGCGCCAGCCGGGCGGGAGGGCAGGATACGCAGTATTTT. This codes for CASRAGGQDTQYF.

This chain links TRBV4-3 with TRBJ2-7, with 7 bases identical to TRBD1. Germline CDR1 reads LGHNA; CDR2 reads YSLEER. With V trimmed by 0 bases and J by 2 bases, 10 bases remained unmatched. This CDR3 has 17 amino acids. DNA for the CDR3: TGCGCCAGCAGCCAAGATTTCAGTTGGCAGGGGGCCTACGAGCAGTACTTC. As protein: CASSQDFSWQGAYEQYF.

The CDR3 spells CASSQFNQETQYF. CDR3 nucleotide sequence: TGCGCCAGCAGCCAATTTAACCAAGAGACCCAGTACTTC. The chain employs TRBV4-3 and TRBJ2-5; D call uncertain. CDR3 size: 13 residues. Germline V CDR1 and CDR2: LGHNA, YSLEER. The V end lost 2 bases, the J end lost 0 bases, and 4 bases lay between the germline ends.

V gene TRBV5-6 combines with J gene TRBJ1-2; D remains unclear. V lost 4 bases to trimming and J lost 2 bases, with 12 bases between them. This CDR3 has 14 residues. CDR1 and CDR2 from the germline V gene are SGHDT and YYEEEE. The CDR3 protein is CASSRAGANYGYTF. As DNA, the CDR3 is TGTGCCAGCAGCCGAGCGGGTGCCAACTATGGCTACACCTTC.

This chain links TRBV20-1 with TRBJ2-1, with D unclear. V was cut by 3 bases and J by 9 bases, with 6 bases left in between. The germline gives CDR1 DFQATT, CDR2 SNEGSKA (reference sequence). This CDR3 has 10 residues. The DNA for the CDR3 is TGCAGTGCTAGCTTTCGTGAGCAGTTCTTC. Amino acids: CSASFREQFF.

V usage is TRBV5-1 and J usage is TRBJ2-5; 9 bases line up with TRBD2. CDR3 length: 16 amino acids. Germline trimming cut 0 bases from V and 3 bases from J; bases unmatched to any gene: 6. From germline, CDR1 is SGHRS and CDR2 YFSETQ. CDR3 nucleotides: TGCGCCAGCAGCTTGGACGCGGGAGGGCCGAAAGAGACCCAGTACTTC. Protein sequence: CASSLDAGGPKETQYF.

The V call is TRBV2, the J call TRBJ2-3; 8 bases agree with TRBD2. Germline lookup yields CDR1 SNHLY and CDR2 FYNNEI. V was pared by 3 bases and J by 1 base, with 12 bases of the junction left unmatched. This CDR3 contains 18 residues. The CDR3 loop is CASSEGGGPRLGTDTQYF. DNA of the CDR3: TGTGCCAGCAGTGAGGGCGGGGGGCCTCGATTGGGCACAGATACGCAGTATTTT.

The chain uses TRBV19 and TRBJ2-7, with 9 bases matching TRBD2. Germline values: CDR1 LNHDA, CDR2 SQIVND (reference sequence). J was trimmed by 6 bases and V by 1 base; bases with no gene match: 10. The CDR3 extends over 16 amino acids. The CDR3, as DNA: TGTGCCAGTAGTATAGTGGCTAGCGGGGCCCTCGCCGAGCAGTACTTC. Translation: CASSIVASGALAEQYF.

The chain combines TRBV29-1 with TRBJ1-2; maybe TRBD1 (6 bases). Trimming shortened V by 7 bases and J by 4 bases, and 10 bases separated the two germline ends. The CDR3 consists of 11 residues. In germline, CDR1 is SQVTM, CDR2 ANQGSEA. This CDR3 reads CSGGGGYGYTF. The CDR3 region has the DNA TGCAGCGGAGGGGGGGGCTATGGCTACACCTTC.

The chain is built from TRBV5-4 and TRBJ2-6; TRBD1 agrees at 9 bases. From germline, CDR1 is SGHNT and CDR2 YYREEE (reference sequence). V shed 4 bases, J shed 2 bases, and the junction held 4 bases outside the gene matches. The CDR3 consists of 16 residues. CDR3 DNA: TGTGCCAGCAGCCGAGGGACAGGGACTGGGGCCAACGTCCTGACTTTC. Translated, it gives CASSRGTGTGANVLTF.

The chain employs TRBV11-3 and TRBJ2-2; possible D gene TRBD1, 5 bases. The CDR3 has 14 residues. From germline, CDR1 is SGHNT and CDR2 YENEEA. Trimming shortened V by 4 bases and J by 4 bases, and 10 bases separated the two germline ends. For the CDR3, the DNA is TGTGCCAGCAGCTCTGGACACGTCACCGGGGAGCTGTTTTTT. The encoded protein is CASSSGHVTGELFF.

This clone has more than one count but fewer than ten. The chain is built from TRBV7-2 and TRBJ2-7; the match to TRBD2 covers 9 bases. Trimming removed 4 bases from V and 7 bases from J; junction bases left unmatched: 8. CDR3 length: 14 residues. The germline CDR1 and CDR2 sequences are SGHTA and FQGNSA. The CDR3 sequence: CASSSTSGAGEQYF. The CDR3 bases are TGTGCCAGCAGCTCGACTAGCGGAGCCGGGGAGCAGTACTTC.

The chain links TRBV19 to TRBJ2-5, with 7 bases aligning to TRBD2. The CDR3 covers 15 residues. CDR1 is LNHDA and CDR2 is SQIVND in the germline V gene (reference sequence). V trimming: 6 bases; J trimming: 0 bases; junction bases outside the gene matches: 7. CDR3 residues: CASSNRDYNQETQYF. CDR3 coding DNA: TGTGCCAGTAGCAACCGGGACTACAACCAAGAGACCCAGTACTTC.

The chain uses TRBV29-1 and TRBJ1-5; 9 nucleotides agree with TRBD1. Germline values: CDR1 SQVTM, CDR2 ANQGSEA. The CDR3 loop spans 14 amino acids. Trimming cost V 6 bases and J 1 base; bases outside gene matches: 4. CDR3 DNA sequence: TGCAGCGTAAGGACAGGGGAAAGCAATCAGCCCCAGCATTTT. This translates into CSVRTGESNQPQHF.

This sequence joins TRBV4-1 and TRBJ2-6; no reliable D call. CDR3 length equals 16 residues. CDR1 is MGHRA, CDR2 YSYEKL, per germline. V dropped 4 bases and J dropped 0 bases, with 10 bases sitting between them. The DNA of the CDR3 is TGCGCCAGCAGCCCCTCCGGAGACTCTGGGGCCAACGTCCTGACTTTC. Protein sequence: CASSPSGDSGANVLTF.

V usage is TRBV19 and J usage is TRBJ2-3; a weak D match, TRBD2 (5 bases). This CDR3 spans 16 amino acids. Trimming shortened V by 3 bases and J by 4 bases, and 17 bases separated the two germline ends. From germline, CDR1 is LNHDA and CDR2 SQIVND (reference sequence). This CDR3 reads CASSMSRNALADTQYF. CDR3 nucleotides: TGTGCCAGTAGTATGTCCAGGAACGCACTAGCAGATACGCAGTATTTT.

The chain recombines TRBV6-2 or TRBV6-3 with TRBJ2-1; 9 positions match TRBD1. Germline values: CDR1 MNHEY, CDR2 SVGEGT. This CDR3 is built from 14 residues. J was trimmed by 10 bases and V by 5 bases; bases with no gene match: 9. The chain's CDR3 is CASSTSTGGGEQFF. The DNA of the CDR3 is TGTGCCAGCAGTACATCGACAGGGGGAGGCGAGCAGTTCTTC.

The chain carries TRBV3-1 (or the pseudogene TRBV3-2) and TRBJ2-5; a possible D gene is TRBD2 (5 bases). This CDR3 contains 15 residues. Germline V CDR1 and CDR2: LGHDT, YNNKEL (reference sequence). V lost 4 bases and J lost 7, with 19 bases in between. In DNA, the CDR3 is TGTGCCAGCAGCCGTCAAAACGGGATAGGTGGGACCCAGTACTTC. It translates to CASSRQNGIGGTQYF.

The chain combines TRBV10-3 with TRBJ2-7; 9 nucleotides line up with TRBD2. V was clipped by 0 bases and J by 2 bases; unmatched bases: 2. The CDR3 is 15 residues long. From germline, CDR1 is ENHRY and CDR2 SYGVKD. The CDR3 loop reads CAISESASGTYEQYF. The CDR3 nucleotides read TGTGCCATCAGTGAGTCGGCTAGCGGGACCTACGAGCAGTACTTC.

The CDR3, as DNA: TGTGCCAGCAGCCGTCAGGGGACCACTGAAGCTTTCTTT. Translation: CASSRQGTTEAFF. This rearrangement joins TRBV6-5 to TRBJ1-1; TRBD1 is a possible D gene (6 bases). Germline V CDR1 and CDR2: MNHEY, SVGAGI. V shed 6 bases and J shed 4 bases, with 12 bases lying between them. The CDR3 sequence is 13 residues long.